These T cell receptor beta chains were read from a single sample in a study of long-term antiretroviral therapy in people with HIV. Profiling relied on immunoSEQ multiplex PCR, and the TCRdb table lists in-frame clones only, not all of them. The table shows about 24,000 clones, with 65% to 90% occurring only once. Sequences were derived from unsorted PBMCs, sampled at the start of antiretroviral therapy, before treatment. The receptors here all came from a woman aged 18-29 years with HIV. Each CDR3 is given with its conserved first and last residue. Each record gives: CDR3 length, D gene, J gene, V gene, clone size, CDR3 DNA, CDR3 protein. A D gene is named only where the DNA matches it firmly. The listing skips clone size in some rows; elsewhere it reads once, few, many or a size class.

CDR3 length: 13; D gene: .; J gene: TRBJ2-3; V gene: TRBV6-5; clone size: once; CDR3 DNA: TGTGCCAGCAGCGGACTCTACACAGATACGCAGTATTTT; CDR3 protein: CASSGLYTDTQYF
CDR3 length: 16; D gene: TRBD2; J gene: TRBJ2-1; V gene: TRBV11-2; clone size: .; CDR3 DNA: TGTGCCAGCAGCGGGTGGGGCGGGGGGCCGTTGAATGAGCAGTTCTTC; CDR3 protein: CASSGWGGGPLNEQFF
CDR3 length: 13; D gene: .; J gene: TRBJ1-3; V gene: TRBV30; clone size: .; CDR3 DNA: TGTGCCTGGAGAAAGGAGGCTGGAAACACCATATATTTT; CDR3 protein: CAWRKEAGNTIYF
CDR3 length: 16; D gene: TRBD1; J gene: TRBJ1-5; V gene: TRBV25-1; clone size: once; CDR3 DNA: TGTGCCAGCAGTCCCGGGACAGGGGGCAGCAATCAGCCCCAGCATTTT; CDR3 protein: CASSPGTGGSNQPQHF
CDR3 length: 18; D gene: .; J gene: TRBJ2-1; V gene: TRBV5-1; clone size: .; CDR3 DNA: TGCGCCAGCAGCTTCCAAGAAGTCACCGTATCCCCTTACAATGAGCAGTTCTTC; CDR3 protein: CASSFQEVTVSPYNEQFF
CDR3 length: 15; D gene: .; J gene: TRBJ2-2; V gene: TRBV14; clone size: .; CDR3 DNA: TGTGCCAGCAGCCCCGCCGGGACATCGTCCGGGGAGCTGTTTTTT; CDR3 protein: CASSPAGTSSGELFF
CDR3 length: 14; D gene: TRBD1; J gene: TRBJ2-4; V gene: TRBV5-8; clone size: .; CDR3 DNA: TGTGCCAGCAGTCCGGGCACAGGGGGAGATATTCAGTACTTC; CDR3 protein: CASSPGTGGDIQYF
CDR3 length: 14; D gene: .; J gene: TRBJ2-1; V gene: TRBV9; clone size: .; CDR3 DNA: TGTGCCAGCAGCTACCGGACGGCCTCAAGTGAGCAGTTCTTC; CDR3 protein: CASSYRTASSEQFF
CDR3 length: 14; D gene: .; J gene: TRBJ1-6; V gene: TRBV5-6; clone size: .; CDR3 DNA: TGTGCCAGCAGCTCTGGGGCCGTTAATTCACCCCTCCACTTT; CDR3 protein: CASSSGAVNSPLHF
CDR3 length: 13; D gene: .; J gene: TRBJ1-1; V gene: TRBV30; clone size: .; CDR3 DNA: TGTGCCTGGAGCTTCAGCCTGAACACTGAAGCTTTCTTT; CDR3 protein: CAWSFSLNTEAFF
CDR3 length: 17; D gene: .; J gene: TRBJ1-1; V gene: TRBV18; clone size: .; CDR3 DNA: TGTGCCAGCTCACCCATACCACAGGGTGAGGTGAACACTGAAGCTTTCTTT; CDR3 protein: CASSPIPQGEVNTEAFF
CDR3 length: 13; D gene: TRBD2; J gene: TRBJ2-3; V gene: TRBV27; clone size: .; CDR3 DNA: TGTGCCAGCAGCGGCGGGAGGACAGTGGAGCAGTATTTT; CDR3 protein: CASSGGRTVEQYF
CDR3 length: 15; D gene: TRBD1; J gene: TRBJ1-2; V gene: TRBV5-1; clone size: .; CDR3 DNA: TGCGCCAGCAGCTTGGAGCCAGGGGGGCTGGATGGCTACACCTTC; CDR3 protein: CASSLEPGGLDGYTF
CDR3 length: 13; D gene: .; J gene: TRBJ2-3; V gene: TRBV28; clone size: .; CDR3 DNA: TGTGCCATCCTCGCCGATTTCACAGATACGCAGTATTTT; CDR3 protein: CAILADFTDTQYF
CDR3 length: 15; D gene: TRBD1; J gene: TRBJ2-7; V gene: TRBV9; clone size: .; CDR3 DNA: TGTGCCAGCAGCTTCGGGACAGGGAATCCCTACGAGCAGTACTTC; CDR3 protein: CASSFGTGNPYEQYF
CDR3 length: 19; D gene: TRBD1; J gene: TRBJ2-1; V gene: TRBV5-1; clone size: .; CDR3 DNA: TGCGCCAGCAGCCTAACGGGACAGGGGTTTTCTTCCCCCTACAATGAGCAGTTCTTC; CDR3 protein: CASSLTGQGFSSPYNEQFF
CDR3 length: 16; D gene: TRBD2; J gene: TRBJ2-5; V gene: TRBV5-1; clone size: .; CDR3 DNA: TGCGCCAGCAGACCTGCACCTAGCGGGGGCGGGGAGACCCAGTACTTC; CDR3 protein: CASRPAPSGGGETQYF
CDR3 length: 14; D gene: .; J gene: TRBJ2-7; V gene: TRBV2; clone size: .; CDR3 DNA: TGTGCCAGCAAATTCTCGGGTAACTATTACGAGCAGTACTTC; CDR3 protein: CASKFSGNYYEQYF
CDR3 length: 16; D gene: .; J gene: TRBJ1-3; V gene: TRBV4-3; clone size: .; CDR3 DNA: TGCGCCAGCAGCCAAGCCGGGGTTGGCTCTGGAAACACCATATATTTT; CDR3 protein: CASSQAGVGSGNTIYF
CDR3 length: 16; D gene: .; J gene: TRBJ2-1; V gene: TRBV18; clone size: .; CDR3 DNA: TGTGCCAGCTCACCTCCCGCAGGAGGCGGCTACAATGAGCAGTTCTTC; CDR3 protein: CASSPPAGGGYNEQFF
CDR3 length: 15; D gene: TRBD1; J gene: TRBJ2-5; V gene: TRBV7-8; clone size: .; CDR3 DNA: TGTGCCAGCAGCTTAGTTAGGGGGCAAGAGGCGACCCAGTACTTC; CDR3 protein: CASSLVRGQEATQYF
CDR3 length: 12; D gene: .; J gene: TRBJ2-7; V gene: TRBV11-2; clone size: .; CDR3 DNA: TGTGCCAGCAGCTTAATTATTCGCGAGCAGTACTTC; CDR3 protein: CASSLIIREQYF
CDR3 length: 13; D gene: TRBD1; J gene: TRBJ1-1; V gene: TRBV6-5; clone size: .; CDR3 DNA: TGTGCCAGCAGTTACGGGACAGGCGCTGAAGCTTTCTTT; CDR3 protein: CASSYGTGAEAFF
CDR3 length: 17; D gene: TRBD1; J gene: TRBJ2-1; V gene: TRBV27; clone size: .; CDR3 DNA: TGTGCCAGCAGTTTAACTCTACAGGGGGCCTTGTACAATGAGCAGTTCTTC; CDR3 protein: CASSLTLQGALYNEQFF
CDR3 length: 17; D gene: TRBD1; J gene: TRBJ2-1; V gene: TRBV28; clone size: .; CDR3 DNA: TGTGCCAGCAGTTTCACACCGGGACAGGGCAGGCGAAATGAGCAGTTCTTC; CDR3 protein: CASSFTPGQGRRNEQFF
CDR3 length: 14; D gene: .; J gene: TRBJ2-6; V gene: TRBV30; clone size: .; CDR3 DNA: TGTGCCTATACTAGGAACTCTGGGGCCAACGTCCTGACTTTC; CDR3 protein: CAYTRNSGANVLTF
CDR3 length: 15; D gene: TRBD1; J gene: TRBJ1-1; V gene: TRBV7-9; clone size: .; CDR3 DNA: TGTGCCAGCAGCTTAGCGGGTTTAGGGGACAGGGTGAATCTCTTT; CDR3 protein: CASSLAGLGDRVNLF
CDR3 length: 15; D gene: TRBD2; J gene: TRBJ2-4; V gene: TRBV6-5; clone size: .; CDR3 DNA: TGTGCCAGCAGACCCCGGGGGGGAGCCAAAAACATTCAGTACTTC; CDR3 protein: CASRPRGGAKNIQYF
CDR3 length: 13; D gene: TRBD2; J gene: TRBJ2-7; V gene: TRBV10-1; clone size: .; CDR3 DNA: TGCGCCAGCACCAACGGGGGGGGGAACGAGCAGTACTTC; CDR3 protein: CASTNGGGNEQYF
CDR3 length: 16; D gene: TRBD2; J gene: TRBJ2-2; V gene: TRBV6-1; clone size: once; CDR3 DNA: TGTGCCAGCAGTGAACCTCTAGCGGGAGGTATCGGGGAGCTGTTTTTT; CDR3 protein: CASSEPLAGGIGELFF
CDR3 length: 12; D gene: .; J gene: TRBJ1-1; V gene: TRBV2; clone size: .; CDR3 DNA: TGTGCCAGCAGGAGGGTTAATACTGAAGCTTTCTTT; CDR3 protein: CASRRVNTEAFF
CDR3 length: 14; D gene: TRBD2; J gene: TRBJ2-7; V gene: TRBV6-5; clone size: .; CDR3 DNA: TGTGCCAGCAGTTTTGTAGCGGGAGAGCACGAGCAGTACTTC; CDR3 protein: CASSFVAGEHEQYF
CDR3 length: 17; D gene: .; J gene: TRBJ1-2; V gene: TRBV11-2; clone size: .; CDR3 DNA: TGTGCCAGCAGCCCCAAAGCCGGACAGATCTCTAACTATGGCTACACCTTC; CDR3 protein: CASSPKAGQISNYGYTF
CDR3 length: 15; D gene: TRBD1; J gene: TRBJ1-4; V gene: TRBV6-1; clone size: few; CDR3 DNA: TGTGCCAGCAAAGAAGACCAGGGGGCAGGGGAAAAACTGTTTTTT; CDR3 protein: CASKEDQGAGEKLFF
CDR3 length: 15; D gene: .; J gene: TRBJ2-3; V gene: TRBV6-6; clone size: .; CDR3 DNA: TGTGCCAGCCGTTCGACAGGACCCAGCACAGATACGCAGTATTTT; CDR3 protein: CASRSTGPSTDTQYF
CDR3 length: 13; D gene: .; J gene: TRBJ1-6; V gene: TRBV29-1; clone size: .; CDR3 DNA: TGCAGCGCCCTGACAGGTTGGAATTCACCCCTCCACTTT; CDR3 protein: CSALTGWNSPLHF
CDR3 length: 14; D gene: TRBD1; J gene: TRBJ1-2; V gene: TRBV7-3; clone size: .; CDR3 DNA: TGTGCCAGCAGCTCAATGGGGACAGGGTCTGGCTACACCTTC; CDR3 protein: CASSSMGTGSGYTF
CDR3 length: 15; D gene: .; J gene: TRBJ2-7; V gene: TRBV10-3; clone size: once; CDR3 DNA: TGTGCCATCAGTGGAAGGACAAACCGTACCTACGAGCAGTACTTC; CDR3 protein: CAISGRTNRTYEQYF
CDR3 length: 12; D gene: .; J gene: TRBJ1-1; V gene: TRBV7-8; clone size: .; CDR3 DNA: TGTGCCAGCAGCTTAGTTCCCACTGAAGCTTTCTTT; CDR3 protein: CASSLVPTEAFF
CDR3 length: 12; D gene: .; J gene: TRBJ2-7; V gene: TRBV7-2; clone size: .; CDR3 DNA: TGTGCCAGCAGCTTAGGAAGCTACGAGCAGTACTTC; CDR3 protein: CASSLGSYEQYF
CDR3 length: 16; D gene: TRBD1; J gene: TRBJ2-1; V gene: TRBV4-2; clone size: .; CDR3 DNA: TGTGCCAGCAGCCAAGATGGGCAGGGGGTATTCAATGAGCAGTTCTTC; CDR3 protein: CASSQDGQGVFNEQFF
CDR3 length: 15; D gene: .; J gene: TRBJ1-5; V gene: TRBV12-2; clone size: .; CDR3 DNA: TGTGCAAGTCGCTTAGGTCAGGGCGACAATCAGCCCCAGCATTTT; CDR3 protein: CASRLGQGDNQPQHF
CDR3 length: 16; D gene: .; J gene: TRBJ2-6; V gene: TRBV19; clone size: .; CDR3 DNA: TGTGCCAGTAGACGGTCTGGGCGATCTGGGGCCAACGTCCTGACTTTC; CDR3 protein: CASRRSGRSGANVLTF
CDR3 length: 12; D gene: .; J gene: TRBJ2-1; V gene: TRBV27; clone size: .; CDR3 DNA: TGTGCCAGCAGTTTCCCCGGGACTGAGCAGTTCTTC; CDR3 protein: CASSFPGTEQFF
CDR3 length: 14; D gene: .; J gene: TRBJ2-1; V gene: TRBV18; clone size: .; CDR3 DNA: TGTGCCAGCTCACCAGAAGCGGTAGGTGGTGAGCAGTTCTTC; CDR3 protein: CASSPEAVGGEQFF
CDR3 length: 13; D gene: .; J gene: TRBJ2-1; V gene: TRBV29-1; clone size: .; CDR3 DNA: TGCAGCGCGGACATTCCTTCCTACAATGAGCAGTTCTTC; CDR3 protein: CSADIPSYNEQFF
CDR3 length: 13; D gene: .; J gene: TRBJ1-6; V gene: TRBV11-3; clone size: .; CDR3 DNA: TGTGCCAGCAGCTTAGACGCAGATTCACCCCTCCACTTT; CDR3 protein: CASSLDADSPLHF
CDR3 length: 16; D gene: .; J gene: TRBJ1-2; V gene: TRBV7-2; clone size: .; CDR3 DNA: TGTGCCAGCAGCCCCCGGGGGGGAGGAGCGGCCTATGGCTACACCTTC; CDR3 protein: CASSPRGGGAAYGYTF
CDR3 length: 15; D gene: TRBD1; J gene: TRBJ1-5; V gene: TRBV27; clone size: .; CDR3 DNA: TGTGCCAGCAGTTGGACAGGGGATAGCAATCAGCCCCAGCATTTT; CDR3 protein: CASSWTGDSNQPQHF
CDR3 length: 16; D gene: .; J gene: TRBJ2-3; V gene: TRBV6-5; clone size: .; CDR3 DNA: TGTGCCAGCAGTTACTCGGGGTTTTCTAGCACAGATACGCAGTATTTT; CDR3 protein: CASSYSGFSSTDTQYF